Included here is one T cell receptor beta chain sequence, with context. The data originate from a study of blood T cell repertoires in COVID-19. Study information: Researchers got acute and convalescent COVID-19 samples from the United States, Italy and Spain. PBMCs, B-cell-depleted T cells, or T cells provided the cDNA or gDNA that made up the material.

The germline gives CDR1 MNHEY, CDR2 SVGAGI. J was trimmed by 7 bases and V by 6 bases; bases with no gene match: 11. The CDR3 length is 15 residues. TCRdb's table, derived via immunoSEQ multiplex PCR, lists solely in-frame clones and lacks some. Among approximately 330,000 clones listed, 65% to 90% were seen once. Adults between about 18 and 95 years of age took part from 24 US areas. The gene calls are TRBV6-5 and TRBJ1-2; TRBD1 aligns across 10 bases. The sequencing sample was made of PBMCs or T cells enriched from blood (not recorded which). This sequence originates from a middle-aged woman with acute COVID-19. CDR3 sequence reads: CASSLHGTGVGGYTF. As DNA, the CDR3 is TGTGCCAGCAGCTTACACGGGACAGGGGTGGGTGGCTACACCTTC.